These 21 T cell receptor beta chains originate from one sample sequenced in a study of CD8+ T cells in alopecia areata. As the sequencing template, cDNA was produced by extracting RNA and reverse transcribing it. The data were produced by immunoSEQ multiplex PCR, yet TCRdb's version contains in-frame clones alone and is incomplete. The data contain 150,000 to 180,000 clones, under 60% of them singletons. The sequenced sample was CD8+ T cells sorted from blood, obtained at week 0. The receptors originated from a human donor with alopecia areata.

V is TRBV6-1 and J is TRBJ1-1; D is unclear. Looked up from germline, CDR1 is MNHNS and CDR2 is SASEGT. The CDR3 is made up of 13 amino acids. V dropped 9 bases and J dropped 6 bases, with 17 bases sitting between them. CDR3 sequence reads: CASKDHGDAEAFF. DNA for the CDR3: TGTGCCAGTAAGGACCATGGGGATGCTGAAGCTTTCTTT.

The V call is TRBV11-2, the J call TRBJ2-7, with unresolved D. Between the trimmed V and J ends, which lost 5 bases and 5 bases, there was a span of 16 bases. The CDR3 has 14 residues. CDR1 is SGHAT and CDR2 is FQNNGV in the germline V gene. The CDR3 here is CASSPGRFGDEQYF. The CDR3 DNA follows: TGTGCCAGCAGCCCGGGCCGGTTTGGGGACGAGCAGTACTTC.

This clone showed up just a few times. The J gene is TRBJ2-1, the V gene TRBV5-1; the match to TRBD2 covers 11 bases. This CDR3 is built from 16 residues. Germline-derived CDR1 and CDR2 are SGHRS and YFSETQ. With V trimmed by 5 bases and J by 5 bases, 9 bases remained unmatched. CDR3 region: CASSSRLAGPDNEQFF. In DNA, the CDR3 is TGCGCCAGCAGTTCTAGACTAGCGGGGCCAGACAATGAGCAGTTCTTC. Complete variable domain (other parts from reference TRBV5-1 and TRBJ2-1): KAGVTQTPRYLIKTRGQQVTLSCSPISGHRSVSWYQQTPGQGLQFLFEYFSETQRNKGNFPGRFSGRQFSNSRSEMNVSTLELGDSALYLCASSSRLAGPDNEQFFGPGTRLTVL.

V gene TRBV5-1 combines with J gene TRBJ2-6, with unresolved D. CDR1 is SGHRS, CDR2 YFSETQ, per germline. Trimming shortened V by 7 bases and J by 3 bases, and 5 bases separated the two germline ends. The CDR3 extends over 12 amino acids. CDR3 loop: CASRRGANVLTF. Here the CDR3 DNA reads TGCGCCAGCCGCCGTGGGGCCAACGTCCTGACTTTC.

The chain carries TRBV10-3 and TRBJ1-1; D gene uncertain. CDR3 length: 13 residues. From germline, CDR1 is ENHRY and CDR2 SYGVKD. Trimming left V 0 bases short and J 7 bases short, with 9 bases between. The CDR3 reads CAISESRQVEAFF. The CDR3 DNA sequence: TGTGCCATCAGTGAGTCCCGGCAAGTTGAAGCTTTCTTT.

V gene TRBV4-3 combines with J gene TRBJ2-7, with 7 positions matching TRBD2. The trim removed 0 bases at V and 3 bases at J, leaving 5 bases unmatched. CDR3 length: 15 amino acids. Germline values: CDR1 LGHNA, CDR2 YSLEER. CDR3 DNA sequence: TGCGCCAGCAGCCAAGATATACCGGGGGGCTACGAGCAGTACTTC. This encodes CASSQDIPGGYEQYF.

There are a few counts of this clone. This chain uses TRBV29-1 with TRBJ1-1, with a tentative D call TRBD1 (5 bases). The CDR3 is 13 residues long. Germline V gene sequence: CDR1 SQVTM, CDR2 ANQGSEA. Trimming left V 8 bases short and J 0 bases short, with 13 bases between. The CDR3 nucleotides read TGCAGCTGTCATGACAGCATGAACACTGAAGCTTTCTTT. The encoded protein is CSCHDSMNTEAFF.

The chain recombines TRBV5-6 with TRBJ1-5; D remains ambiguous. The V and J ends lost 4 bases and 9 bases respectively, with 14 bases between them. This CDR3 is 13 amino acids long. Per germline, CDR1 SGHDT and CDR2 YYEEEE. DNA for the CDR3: TGTGCCAGCAGCCCTGGTGACTCTCGGCCCCAGCATTTT. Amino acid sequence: CASSPGDSRPQHF. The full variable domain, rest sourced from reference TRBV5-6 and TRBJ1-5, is DAGVTQSPTHLIKTRGQQVTLRCSPKSGHDTVSWYQQALGQGPQFIFQYYEEEERQRGNFPDRFSGHQFPNYSSELNVNALLLGDSALYLCASSPGDSRPQHFGDGTRLSIL.

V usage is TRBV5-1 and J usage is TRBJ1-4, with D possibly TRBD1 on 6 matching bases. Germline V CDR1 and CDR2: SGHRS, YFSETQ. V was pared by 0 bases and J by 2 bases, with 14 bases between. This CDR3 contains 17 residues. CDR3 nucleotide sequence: TGCGCCAGCAGCTTGGGTCCTGACAGGATCACTAATGAAAAACTGTTTTTT. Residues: CASSLGPDRITNEKLFF.

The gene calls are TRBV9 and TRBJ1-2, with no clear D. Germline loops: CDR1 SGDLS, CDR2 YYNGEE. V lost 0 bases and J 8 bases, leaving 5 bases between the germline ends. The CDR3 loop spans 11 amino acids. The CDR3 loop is CASSVASGYTF. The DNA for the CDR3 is TGTGCCAGCAGCGTAGCATCCGGCTACACCTTC.

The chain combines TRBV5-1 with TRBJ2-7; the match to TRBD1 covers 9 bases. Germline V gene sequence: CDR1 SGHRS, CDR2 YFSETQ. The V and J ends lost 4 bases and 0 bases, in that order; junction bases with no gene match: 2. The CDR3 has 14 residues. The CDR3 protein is CASSGTGISYEQYF. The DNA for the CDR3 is TGCGCCAGCAGCGGGACAGGGATCTCCTACGAGCAGTACTTC.

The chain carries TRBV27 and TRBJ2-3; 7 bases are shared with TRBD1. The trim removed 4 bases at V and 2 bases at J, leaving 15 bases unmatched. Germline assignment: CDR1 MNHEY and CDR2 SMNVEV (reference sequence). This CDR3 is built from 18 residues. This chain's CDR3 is CASSYRPLTGIATDTQYF. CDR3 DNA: TGTGCCAGCAGTTACCGACCTTTGACAGGGATTGCCACAGATACGCAGTATTTT.

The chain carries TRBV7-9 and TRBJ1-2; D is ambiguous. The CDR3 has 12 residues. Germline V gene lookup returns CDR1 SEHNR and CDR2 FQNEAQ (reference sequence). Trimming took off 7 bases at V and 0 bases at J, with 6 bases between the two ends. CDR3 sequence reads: CASTVANYGYTF. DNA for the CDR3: TGTGCCAGCACTGTGGCTAACTATGGCTACACCTTC.

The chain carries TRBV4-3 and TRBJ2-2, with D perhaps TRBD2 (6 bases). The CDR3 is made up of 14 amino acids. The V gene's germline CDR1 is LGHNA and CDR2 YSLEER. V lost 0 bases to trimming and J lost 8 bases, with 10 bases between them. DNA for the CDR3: TGCGCCAGCAGCCAAGATAGCGGCAAAGGGGAGCTGTTTTTT. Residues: CASSQDSGKGELFF.

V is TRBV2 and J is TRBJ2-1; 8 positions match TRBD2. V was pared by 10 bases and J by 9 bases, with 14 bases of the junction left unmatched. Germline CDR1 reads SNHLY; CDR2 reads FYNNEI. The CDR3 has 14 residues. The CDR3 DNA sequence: TGTGCCAACGCCCCTCCGGGGGGGCTTGGTGAGCAGTTCTTC. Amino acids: CANAPPGGLGEQFF. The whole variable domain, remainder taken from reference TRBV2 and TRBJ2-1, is EPEVTQTPSHQVTQMGQEVILRCVPISNHLYFYWYRQILGQKVEFLVSFYNNEISEKSEIFDDQFSVERPDGSNFTLKIRSTKLEDSAMYFCANAPPGGLGEQFFGPGTRLTVL.

The CDR3, as DNA: TGCAGCGTTCCCGACAGGGGTATTTTCAATGAGCAGTTCTTC. Translated: CSVPDRGIFNEQFF. The chain links TRBV29-1 to TRBJ2-1; 8 bases are shared with TRBD1. The CDR3 length is 14 residues. Germline CDR1 and CDR2: SQVTM and ANQGSEA. With V trimmed by 5 bases and J by 6 bases, 9 bases remained unmatched.

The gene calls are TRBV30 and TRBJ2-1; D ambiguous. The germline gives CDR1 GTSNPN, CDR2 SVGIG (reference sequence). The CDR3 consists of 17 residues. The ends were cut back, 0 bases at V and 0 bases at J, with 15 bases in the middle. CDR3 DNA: TGTGCCTGGAGTGTACCCATCGAAGGATACTCCTACAATGAGCAGTTCTTC. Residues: CAWSVPIEGYSYNEQFF.

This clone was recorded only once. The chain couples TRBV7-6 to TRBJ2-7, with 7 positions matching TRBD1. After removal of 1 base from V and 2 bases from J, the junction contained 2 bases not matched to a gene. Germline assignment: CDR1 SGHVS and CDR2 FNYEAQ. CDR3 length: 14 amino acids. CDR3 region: CASSLGQGTYEQYF. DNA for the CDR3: TGTGCCAGCAGCTTAGGACAGGGAACCTACGAGCAGTACTTC.

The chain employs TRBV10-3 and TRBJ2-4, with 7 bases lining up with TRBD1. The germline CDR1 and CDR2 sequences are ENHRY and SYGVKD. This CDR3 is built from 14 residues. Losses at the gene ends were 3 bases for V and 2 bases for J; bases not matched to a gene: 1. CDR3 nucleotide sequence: TGTGCCATCAGTGAACAGGGGTCCAAAAACATTCAGTACTTC. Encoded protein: CAISEQGSKNIQYF.

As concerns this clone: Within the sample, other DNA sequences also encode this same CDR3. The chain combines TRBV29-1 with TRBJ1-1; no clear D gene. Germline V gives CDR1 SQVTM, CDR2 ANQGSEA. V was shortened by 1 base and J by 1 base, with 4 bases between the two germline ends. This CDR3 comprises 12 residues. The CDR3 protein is CSVEAGNTEAFF. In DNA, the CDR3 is TGCAGCGTTGAAGCAGGGAACACTGAAGCTTTCTTT.

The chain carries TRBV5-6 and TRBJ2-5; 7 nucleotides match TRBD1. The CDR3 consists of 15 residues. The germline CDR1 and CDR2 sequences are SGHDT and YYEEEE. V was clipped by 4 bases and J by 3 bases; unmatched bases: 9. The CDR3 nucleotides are TGTGCCAGCAGCCCGCCTGACAGGGAAGAAGAGACCCAGTACTTC. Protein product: CASSPPDREEETQYF.